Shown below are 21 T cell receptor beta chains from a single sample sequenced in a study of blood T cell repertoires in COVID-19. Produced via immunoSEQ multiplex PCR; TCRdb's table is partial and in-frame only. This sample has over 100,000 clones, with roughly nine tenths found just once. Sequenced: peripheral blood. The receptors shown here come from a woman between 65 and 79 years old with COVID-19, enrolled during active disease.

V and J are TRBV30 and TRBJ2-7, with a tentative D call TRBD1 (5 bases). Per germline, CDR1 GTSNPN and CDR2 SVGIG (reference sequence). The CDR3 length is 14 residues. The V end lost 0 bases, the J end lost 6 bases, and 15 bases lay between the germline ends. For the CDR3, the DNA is TGTGCCTGGAGTGTAGTGGCAGGGCAGGGCGAGCAGTACTTC. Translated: CAWSVVAGQGEQYF.

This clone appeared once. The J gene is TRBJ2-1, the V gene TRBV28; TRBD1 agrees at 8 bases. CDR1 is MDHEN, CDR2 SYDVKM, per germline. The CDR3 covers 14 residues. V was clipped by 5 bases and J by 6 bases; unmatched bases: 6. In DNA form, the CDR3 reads TGTGCCAGCAGTCAATGGCAGGGGGCCAATGAGCAGTTCTTC. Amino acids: CASSQWQGANEQFF.

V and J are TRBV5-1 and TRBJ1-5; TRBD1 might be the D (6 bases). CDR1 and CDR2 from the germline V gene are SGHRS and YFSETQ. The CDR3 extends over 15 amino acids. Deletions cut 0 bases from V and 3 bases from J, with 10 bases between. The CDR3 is CASSLAGAINQPQHF. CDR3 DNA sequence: TGCGCCAGCAGCTTGGCAGGGGCCATCAATCAGCCCCAGCATTTT.

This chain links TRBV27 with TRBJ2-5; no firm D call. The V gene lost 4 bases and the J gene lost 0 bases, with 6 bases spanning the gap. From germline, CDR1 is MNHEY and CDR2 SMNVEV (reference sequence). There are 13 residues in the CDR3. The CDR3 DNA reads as TGTGCCAGCAGTTCGGTTGACCAAGAGACCCAGTACTTC. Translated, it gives CASSSVDQETQYF.

CDR3 sequence (DNA): TGCGCCAGCAGCTTGGTGTCTAGCGGGGCCAGCACAGATACGCAGTATTTT. Its protein product is CASSLVSSGASTDTQYF. The V gene is TRBV5-1, the J gene TRBJ2-3; 9 bases are a match to TRBD2. CDR1 is SGHRS, CDR2 YFSETQ, per germline. V lost 0 bases, J lost 0 bases, and 5 bases stayed unmatched. The CDR3 sequence is 17 residues long. The entire variable domain, with the rest obtained from reference TRBV5-1 and TRBJ2-3, is as follows: KAGVTQTPRYLIKTRGQQVTLSCSPISGHRSVSWYQQTPGQGLQFLFEYFSETQRNKGNFPGRFSGRQFSNSRSEMNVSTLELGDSALYLCASSLVSSGASTDTQYFGPGTRLTVL.

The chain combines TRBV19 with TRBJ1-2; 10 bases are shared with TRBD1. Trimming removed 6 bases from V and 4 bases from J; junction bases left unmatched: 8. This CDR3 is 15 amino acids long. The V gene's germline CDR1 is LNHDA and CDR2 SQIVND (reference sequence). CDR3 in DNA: TGTGCCAGTAGGACGACAGGGGGCGCGGGCTATGGCTACACCTTC. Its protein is CASRTTGGAGYGYTF.

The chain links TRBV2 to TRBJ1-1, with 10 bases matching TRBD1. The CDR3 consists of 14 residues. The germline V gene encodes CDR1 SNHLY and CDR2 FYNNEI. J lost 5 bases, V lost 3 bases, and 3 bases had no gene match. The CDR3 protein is CASSDPDRGTEAFF. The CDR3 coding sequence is TGTGCCAGCAGTGACCCGGACAGGGGGACTGAAGCTTTCTTT. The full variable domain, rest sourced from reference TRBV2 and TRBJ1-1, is EPEVTQTPSHQVTQMGQEVILRCVPISNHLYFYWYRQILGQKVEFLVSFYNNEISEKSEIFDDQFSVERPDGSNFTLKIRSTKLEDSAMYFCASSDPDRGTEAFFGQGTRLTVV.

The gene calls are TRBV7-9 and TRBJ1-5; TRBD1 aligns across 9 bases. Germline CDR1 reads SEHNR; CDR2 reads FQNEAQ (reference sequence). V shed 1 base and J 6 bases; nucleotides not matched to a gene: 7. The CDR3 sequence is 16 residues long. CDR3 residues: CASSLGDRAGVQPQHF. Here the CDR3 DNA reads TGTGCCAGCAGCTTAGGGGACAGGGCAGGGGTTCAGCCCCAGCATTTT.

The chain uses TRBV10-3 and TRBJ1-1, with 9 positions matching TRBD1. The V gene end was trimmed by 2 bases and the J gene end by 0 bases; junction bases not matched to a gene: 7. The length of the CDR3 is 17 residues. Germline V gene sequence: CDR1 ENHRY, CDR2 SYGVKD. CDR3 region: CAISEAPGTGMNTEAFF. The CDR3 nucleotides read TGTGCCATCAGTGAGGCCCCCGGGACAGGGATGAACACTGAAGCTTTCTTT.

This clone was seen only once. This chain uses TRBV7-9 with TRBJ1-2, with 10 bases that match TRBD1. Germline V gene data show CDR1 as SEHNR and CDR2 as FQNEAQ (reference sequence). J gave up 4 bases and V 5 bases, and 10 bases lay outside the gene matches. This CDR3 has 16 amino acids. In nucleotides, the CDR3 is TGTGCCAGCAGCCCACCCGGGACAGGGGCCCCCTATGGCTACACCTTC. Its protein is CASSPPGTGAPYGYTF.

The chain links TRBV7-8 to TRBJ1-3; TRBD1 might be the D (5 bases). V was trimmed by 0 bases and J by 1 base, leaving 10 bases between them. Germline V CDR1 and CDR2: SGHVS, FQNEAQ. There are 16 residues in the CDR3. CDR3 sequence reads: CASSLAGEFSGNTIYF. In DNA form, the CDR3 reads TGTGCCAGCAGCTTAGCAGGGGAATTTTCTGGAAACACCATATATTTT.

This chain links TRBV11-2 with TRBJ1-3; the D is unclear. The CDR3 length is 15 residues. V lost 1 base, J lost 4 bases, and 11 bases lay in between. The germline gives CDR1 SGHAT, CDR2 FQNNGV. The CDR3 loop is CASSLGAERGNTIYF. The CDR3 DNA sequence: TGTGCCAGCAGCTTAGGGGCGGAGCGGGGAAACACCATATATTTT.

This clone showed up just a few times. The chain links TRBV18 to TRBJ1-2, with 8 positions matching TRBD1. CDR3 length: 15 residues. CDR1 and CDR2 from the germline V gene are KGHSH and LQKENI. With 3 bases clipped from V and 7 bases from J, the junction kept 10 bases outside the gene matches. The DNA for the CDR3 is TGTGCCAGCTCACCGATGGACAGGGAGTATGGTGGCTACACCTTC. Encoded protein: CASSPMDREYGGYTF.

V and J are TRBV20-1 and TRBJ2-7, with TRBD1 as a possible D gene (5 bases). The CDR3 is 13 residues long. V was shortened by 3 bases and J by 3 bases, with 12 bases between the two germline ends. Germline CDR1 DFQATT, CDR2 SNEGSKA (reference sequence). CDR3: CSASWQGLYEQYF. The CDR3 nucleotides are TGCAGTGCTAGTTGGCAGGGCCTCTACGAGCAGTACTTC.

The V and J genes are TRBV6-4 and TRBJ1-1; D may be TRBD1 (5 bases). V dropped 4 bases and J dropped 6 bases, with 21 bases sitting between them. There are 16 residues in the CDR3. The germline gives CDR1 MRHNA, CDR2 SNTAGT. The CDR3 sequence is CASSARGGVGVAEAFF. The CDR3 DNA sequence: TGTGCCAGCAGTGCCCGGGGAGGGGTCGGAGTCGCTGAAGCTTTCTTT.

The CDR3 sequence is CSARDREGQPQHF. The CDR3 region has the DNA TGCAGCGCCCGGGACAGGGAGGGTCAGCCCCAGCATTTT. The chain uses TRBV29-1 and TRBJ1-5; 9 positions match TRBD1. V trimming: 7 bases; J trimming: 6 bases; junction bases outside the gene matches: 7. The length of the CDR3 is 13 residues. Germline lookup yields CDR1 SQVTM and CDR2 ANQGSEA.

CDR3 sequence: CASRSDRGVRQPQHF. CDR3 coding DNA: TGTGCCAGCAGATCTGACAGGGGGGTGCGTCAGCCCCAGCATTTT. This rearrangement joins TRBV27 to TRBJ1-5; TRBD1 aligns across 9 bases. J lost 6 bases, V lost 6 bases, and 9 bases had no gene match. CDR1 and CDR2 from the germline V gene are MNHEY and SMNVEV (reference sequence). CDR3 length equals 15 residues.

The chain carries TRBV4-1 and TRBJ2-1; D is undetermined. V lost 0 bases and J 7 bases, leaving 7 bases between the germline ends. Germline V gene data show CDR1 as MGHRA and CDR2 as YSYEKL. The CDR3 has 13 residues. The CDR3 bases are TGCGCCAGCAGCCAAGATCAGAAGAATGAGCAGTTCTTC. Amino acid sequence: CASSQDQKNEQFF.

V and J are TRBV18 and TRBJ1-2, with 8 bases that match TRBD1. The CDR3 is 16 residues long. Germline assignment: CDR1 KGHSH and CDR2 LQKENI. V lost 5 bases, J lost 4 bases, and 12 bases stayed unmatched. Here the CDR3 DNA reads TGTGCCAGCTCAATCGGGACAGGAACGTTTAGCTATGGCTACACCTTC. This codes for CASSIGTGTFSYGYTF.

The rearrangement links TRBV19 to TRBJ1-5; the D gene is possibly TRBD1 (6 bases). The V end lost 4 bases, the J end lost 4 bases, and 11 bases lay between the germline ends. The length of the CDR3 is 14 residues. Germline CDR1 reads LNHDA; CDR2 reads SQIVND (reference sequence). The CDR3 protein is CASSTLQGNQPQHF. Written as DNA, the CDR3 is TGTGCCAGTAGTACATTACAGGGAAATCAGCCCCAGCATTTT.

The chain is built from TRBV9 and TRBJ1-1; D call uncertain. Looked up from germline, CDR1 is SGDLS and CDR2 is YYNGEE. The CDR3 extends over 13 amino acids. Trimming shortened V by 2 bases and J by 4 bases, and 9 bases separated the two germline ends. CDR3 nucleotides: TGTGCCAGCAGCGTCCGAGCAGGCACTGAAGCTTTCTTT. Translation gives CASSVRAGTEAFF. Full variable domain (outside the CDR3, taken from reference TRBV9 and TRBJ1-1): DSGVTQTPKHLITATGQRVTLRCSPRSGDLSVYWYQQSLDQGLQFLIQYYNGEERAKGNILERFSAQQFPDLHSELNLSSLELGDSALYFCASSVRAGTEAFFGQGTRLTVV.